The 21 T cell receptor beta chains below come from one sample, sequenced in a study of blood T cells in healthy people across ages. Then a second PCR, running about 6 to 12 cycles, was carried out with a sample-barcoded 5' primer and a J-beta primer mix. TCRdb processed the 5' RACE reads anew with MiXCR; each CDR3 protein has one entry. The sample holds about 970,000 distinct CDR3 sequences, 51% seen once. The source material was blood. The receptors derive from a woman aged 60-70 years in good health.

The chain uses TRBV28 and TRBJ1-2; 10 nucleotides agree with TRBD1. The V gene end was trimmed by 6 bases and the J gene end by 3 bases; junction bases not matched to a gene: 10. CDR3 length: 16 amino acids. CDR1 MDHEN and CDR2 SYDVKM come from the germline V gene. Written as DNA, the CDR3 is TGTGCCAGCAGCCATGGACAGGGGGGTCTTGACTATGGCTACACCTTC. As protein: CASSHGQGGLDYGYTF.

Comments on this clonotype: One end of the junction is discordant with germline, which a read error may explain. This chain links TRBV7-9 with TRBJ2-5; 12 bases match TRBD2. The CDR3 sequence is 15 residues long. Germline V gene data show CDR1 as SEHNR and CDR2 as FQNEAQ (reference sequence). The CDR3 DNA sequence: TGTGTCAGCAGTCGGACTAGCGGGACCAAGGAGACCCAGTACTTC. Its protein product is CVSSRTSGTKETQYF.

This clonotype came up a few times. The V call is TRBV5-1, the J call TRBJ1-2; no firm D call. From germline, CDR1 is SGHRS and CDR2 YFSETQ. The CDR3 is made up of 15 amino acids. Trimming left V 2 bases short and J 6 bases short, with 17 bases between. CDR3 DNA sequence: TGCGCCAGCAGCTTTGGGGAGGGAGTCAATAATGGCTACACCTTC. Encoded protein: CASSFGEGVNNGYTF. Complete variable domain (other parts from reference TRBV5-1 and TRBJ1-2): KAGVTQTPRYLIKTRGQQVTLSCSPISGHRSVSWYQQTPGQGLQFLFEYFSETQRNKGNFPGRFSGRQFSNSRSEMNVSTLELGDSALYLCASSFGEGVNNGYTFGSGTRLTVV.

The genes are TRBV28 and TRBJ2-7; TRBD1 is a possible D gene (5 bases). The CDR3 is 15 residues long. Trimming cost V 4 bases and J 4 bases, with 17 bases left between them. The germline CDR1 and CDR2 sequences are MDHEN and SYDVKM. The CDR3 sequence: CASSSLSRGGYEQYF. DNA of the CDR3: TGTGCCAGCAGTTCCCTCTCTAGGGGCGGTTACGAGCAGTACTTC.

The chain's CDR3 is CATSRDRAFTEAFF. The DNA of the CDR3 is TGTGCCACCAGCAGAGACAGGGCTTTTACTGAAGCTTTCTTT. The chain joins TRBV15 to TRBJ1-1; D perhaps matches TRBD1 (5 bases). The CDR3 length is 14 residues. Germline lookup yields CDR1 LNHNV and CDR2 YYDKDF (reference sequence). Trimming left V 0 bases short and J 5 bases short, with 10 bases between.

The genes are TRBV7-9 and TRBJ2-3; 11 bases align to TRBD2. After removal of 4 bases from V and 13 bases from J, the junction contained 13 bases not matched to a gene. CDR3 length: 15 residues. Germline CDR1 SEHNR, CDR2 FQNEAQ (reference sequence). The CDR3 DNA is TGTGCCAGCAGCTCGGCCGAGGTAGCGGGAGGGTTTAAGTATTTT. Encoded protein: CASSSAEVAGGFKYF.

Comment on this clonotype: Relative to the germline gene, one junction end is altered; a read error may explain this. The chain links TRBV7-9 to TRBJ1-2; TRBD1 agrees at 7 bases. The CDR3 is made up of 15 amino acids. The germline gives CDR1 SEHNR, CDR2 FQNEAQ (reference sequence). Written as DNA, the CDR3 is TGTGCCAGCAGCCATGCCGCGGGACAGACCTATGACTACACCTTC. Encoded protein: CASSHAAGQTYDYTF. The whole variable domain, remainder taken from reference TRBV7-9 and TRBJ1-2, is DTGVSQNPRHKITKRGQNVTFRCDPISEHNRLYWYRQTLGQGPEFLTYFQNEAQLEKSRLLSDRFSAERPKGSFSTLEIQRTEQGDSAMYLCASSHAAGQTYDYTFGSGTRLTVV.

V usage is TRBV20-1 and J usage is TRBJ2-1; 7 bases are shared with TRBD2. The end of the DNA is better explained by TRBJ2-7, so the J call may be wrong. The CDR3 has 15 amino acids. Germline-derived CDR1 and CDR2 are DFQATT and SNEGSKA (reference sequence). CDR3 in DNA: TGCAGTGCACGGGGACTCCCGGGAGGTTACAATGAGCAGTACTTC. Amino acid sequence: CSARGLPGGYNEQYF.

The rearrangement uses TRBV20-1 and TRBJ2-3; D might be TRBD2 (6 bases). There are 15 residues in the CDR3. Germline V gene data show CDR1 as DFQATT and CDR2 as SNEGSKA (reference sequence). Trimming removed 3 bases from V and 0 bases from J, with 13 bases in between. The CDR3: CSASASAFSTDTQYF. The DNA for the CDR3 is TGCAGTGCTAGCGCTAGCGCATTTAGCACAGATACGCAGTATTTT.

This clonotype was seen more than once but under ten times. CDR3 sequence (DNA): TGTGCCAGCAGCTTTATTCAGACCCAGTACTTC. Protein sequence: CASSFIQTQYF. The gene calls are TRBV7-9 and TRBJ2-5, with D unclear. Germline V lookup: CDR1 SEHNR, CDR2 FQNEAQ (reference sequence). Between the trimmed V and J ends, which lost 3 bases and 6 bases, there was a span of 5 bases. This CDR3 has 11 residues.

This rearrangement joins TRBV29-1 to TRBJ2-1; D is unresolved. Germline V lookup: CDR1 SQVTM, CDR2 ANQGSEA. The CDR3 length is 13 residues. Between the trimmed V and J ends, which lost 1 base and 0 bases, there was a span of 4 bases. The CDR3 coding sequence is TGCAGCGTTGAAGCAAGCTCCTACAATGAGCAGTTCTTC. Encoded protein: CSVEASSYNEQFF.

J is TRBJ2-1 and V is TRBV3-1; D gene uncertain. The V end was cut by 4 bases, the J end by 7 bases, with 11 bases between. Germline CDR1 and CDR2: LGHDT and YNNKEL (reference sequence). This CDR3 spans 13 amino acids. Written as DNA, the CDR3 is TGTGCCAGCAGCCCCCACCTGTCAAATGAGCAGTTCTTC. This translates into CASSPHLSNEQFF.

This sequence joins TRBV6-5 and TRBJ2-3; the match to TRBD1 covers 11 bases. Germline V gene lookup returns CDR1 MNHEY and CDR2 SVGAGI. This CDR3 comprises 14 residues. The ends lost 10 bases at V and 4 bases at J; junction bases unmatched: 7. CDR3 nucleotide sequence: TGTGCCACCCGGAGGACAGGGGGCGCAGATACGCAGTATTTT. This codes for CATRRTGGADTQYF.

This clonotype has only one observation. The rearrangement links TRBV5-1 to TRBJ2-7; D gene uncertain. The germline V gene encodes CDR1 SGHRS and CDR2 YFSETQ. This CDR3 is 16 amino acids long. Between the trimmed V and J ends, which lost 4 bases and 7 bases, there was a span of 24 bases. CDR3 sequence (DNA): TGCGCCAGCAGCAATCGGCCAGGCCTGCTTTACAATGAGCAGTACTTC. Encoded protein: CASSNRPGLLYNEQYF.

This clonotype occurred a few times. This rearrangement joins TRBV3-1 to TRBJ1-2, with 9 bases aligning to TRBD1. V lost 5 bases, J lost 4 bases, and 5 bases stayed unmatched. Germline CDR1 reads LGHDT; CDR2 reads YNNKEL (reference sequence). The CDR3 consists of 14 residues. CDR3 bases: TGTGCCAGCAGCACCTTGGGACAGGGCTATGGCTACACCTTC. This translates into CASSTLGQGYGYTF.

The rearrangement joins TRBV7-6 to TRBJ2-1; 14 nucleotides align to TRBD2. CDR1 is SGHVS, CDR2 FNYEAQ, per germline. V trimming: 4 bases; J trimming: 0 bases; junction bases outside the gene matches: 2. The CDR3 loop spans 17 amino acids. The CDR3 region is CASSYGTSGSSYNEQFF. As DNA, the CDR3 is TGTGCCAGCAGCTATGGGACTAGCGGGAGCTCCTACAATGAGCAGTTCTTC.

This clonotype was picked up one time. The chain uses TRBV4-2 and TRBJ2-4, with D unresolved. Trimming cost V 2 bases and J 0 bases, with 11 bases left between them. There are 16 residues in the CDR3. Germline CDR1 and CDR2: LGHNA and YNFKEQ. The CDR3 region has the DNA TGTGCCAGCAGCCAAACCCCCCCCTTAGCCAAAAACATTCAGTACTTC. As protein: CASSQTPPLAKNIQYF.

The table lists this clonotype with a count of one. J is TRBJ2-1 and V is TRBV18, with D possibly TRBD2 on 5 matching bases. The CDR3 extends over 14 amino acids. Trimming removed 6 bases at V and 4 bases at J, with 13 bases between. The germline V gene encodes CDR1 KGHSH and CDR2 LQKENI. CDR3 region: CASSPEGLYNEQFF. For the CDR3, the DNA is TGTGCCAGCTCCCCAGAGGGCTTGTACAATGAGCAGTTCTTC.

The rearrangement uses TRBV27 and TRBJ2-1, with D possibly being TRBD2 (6 bases). The V gene lost 5 bases and the J gene lost 4 bases, with 18 bases spanning the gap. The germline CDR1 and CDR2 sequences are MNHEY and SMNVEV (reference sequence). CDR3 length: 16 residues. The CDR3 here is CASSRLEGGIYNEQFF. CDR3 DNA sequence: TGTGCCAGCAGTCGCCTCGAGGGAGGCATATACAATGAGCAGTTCTTC.

The chain joins TRBV6-6 to TRBJ2-7, with TRBD2 matching 10 bases. Germline-derived CDR1 and CDR2 are MNHNY and SVGAGI (reference sequence). The V and J ends lost 0 bases and 11 bases, in that order; junction bases with no gene match: 16. The CDR3 spans 17 residues. The CDR3 region has the DNA TGTGCCAGCAGTTACTCCACTCCCGGGACAGCCGGGACTAGCGAGTACTTC. It specifies CASSYSTPGTAGTSEYF.

This chain connects TRBV7-2 to TRBJ2-5; D is undetermined. Trimming took 3 bases from V and 4 from J, leaving 21 bases between them. Germline CDR1 and CDR2: SGHTA and FQGNSA. This CDR3 is 17 amino acids long. The chain's CDR3 is CASSFLPQAAVGETQYF. The CDR3 DNA reads as TGTGCCAGCAGCTTTCTCCCCCAAGCTGCAGTTGGAGAGACCCAGTACTTC.